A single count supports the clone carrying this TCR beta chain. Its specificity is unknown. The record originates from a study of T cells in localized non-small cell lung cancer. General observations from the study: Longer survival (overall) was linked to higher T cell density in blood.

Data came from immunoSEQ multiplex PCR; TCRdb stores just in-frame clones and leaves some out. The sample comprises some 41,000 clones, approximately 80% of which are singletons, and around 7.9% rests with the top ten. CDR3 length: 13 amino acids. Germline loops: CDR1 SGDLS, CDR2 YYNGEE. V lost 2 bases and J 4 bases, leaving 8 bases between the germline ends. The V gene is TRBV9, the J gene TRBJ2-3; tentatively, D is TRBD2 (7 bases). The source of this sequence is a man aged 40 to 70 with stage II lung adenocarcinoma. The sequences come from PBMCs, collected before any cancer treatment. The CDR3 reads CASSVGGPDTQYF. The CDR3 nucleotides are TGTGCCAGCAGCGTGGGGGGGCCAGATACGCAGTATTTT.